The present TCR beta chain was sequenced within a study of T cell repertoires in cytomegalovirus infection. Study-level findings and limits: Predominance within the ex vivo response was attributable to HLA-C-restricted CMV-specific TCR beta clonotypes.

There are many counts of this clonotype. The antigen is not known. The V gene lost 1 base and the J gene lost 8 bases, with 9 bases spanning the gap. The CDR3 contains 13 residues. Germline lookup yields CDR1 MGHRA and CDR2 YSYEKL. TCRdb re-analysed the reads in MiXCR, keeping a single row per CDR3 protein. The repertoire holds a few hundred thousand distinct CDR3 sequences, about a sixth seen once, with around 43% in the top ten. The sample consisted of CD8+ T cells from PBMCs. The clonotype comes from a human donor in good health (CMV status not recorded). Some clones in this sample may be carry-over from other donors' samples. The V gene is TRBV4-1, the J gene TRBJ2-1; D uncertain. CDR3 loop: CASSQVGLYEQFF. The CDR3 nucleotides are TGCGCCAGCAGCCAAGTAGGATTGTATGAGCAGTTCTTC.